These 9 T cell receptor beta chains share one sample of origin, sequenced in a study of blood T cells in healthy people across ages. The use of a sample-barcoded 5' primer and a J-beta primer mix characterized a second PCR of roughly 6 to 11 cycles. From the 5' RACE reads, TCRdb called clonotypes with MiXCR, one entry per CDR3 protein. The data contain some 1,500,000 distinct CDR3 sequences, 40% to 45% of them singletons. What was sequenced was blood. These receptors were obtained from a woman aged 18-35 years in good health.

This clonotype has only one observation. One end of the junction is discordant with germline, which a read error may explain. The gene calls are TRBV30 and TRBJ2-1; D tentatively fits TRBD1 or TRBD2 (6 bases each). The CDR3 is made up of 12 amino acids. Germline V gene sequence: CDR1 GTSNPN, CDR2 SVGIG (reference sequence). CDR3 sequence reads: CAGSVGGNEQFF. For the CDR3, the DNA is TGTGCCGGGAGTGTAGGGGGGAATGAGCAGTTCTTC.

A few counts support this clonotype. The genes are TRBV15 and TRBJ2-3; D not resolved. There are 13 residues in the CDR3. Trimming pared 4 bases from V and 6 bases from J, leaving 11 bases between. Germline CDR1 LNHNV, CDR2 YYDKDF (reference sequence). The CDR3 region is CATSNSPPDTQYF. CDR3 coding DNA: TGTGCCACCAGCAATTCCCCTCCCGATACGCAGTATTTT.

This clonotype was observed a handful of times. The chain joins TRBV20-1 to TRBJ2-7; TRBD1 or TRBD2 may be the D gene (5 bases each). Trimming cost V 3 bases and J 0 bases, with 12 bases left between them. The CDR3 totals 14 residues. Germline CDR1 DFQATT, CDR2 SNEGSKA (reference sequence). CDR3 in DNA: TGCAGTGCTAGTCTGGGACGACCCTCCTACGAGCAGTACTTC. Its protein is CSASLGRPSYEQYF.

This clonotype was detected ten times or more. The chain joins TRBV11-1 to TRBJ2-1; D possibly corresponds to TRBD1 (6 bases). CDR1 is SGHAT, CDR2 FQDESV, per germline (reference sequence). Trimming left V 4 bases short and J 7 bases short, with 17 bases between. The length of the CDR3 is 15 residues. CDR3 amino acids: CASSSQGTPTNEQFF. CDR3 in DNA: TGTGCCAGCAGCTCACAGGGAACCCCCACGAATGAGCAGTTCTTC.

The chain recombines TRBV12-3 or TRBV12-4 with TRBJ2-1, with unresolved D. V lost 6 bases, J lost 5 bases, and 17 bases lay in between. The CDR3 spans 15 residues. The CDR3 bases are TGTGCCAGCAGCCTAAACTACCGTATTAACAATGAGCAGTTCTTC. Translated: CASSLNYRINNEQFF.

This clonotype was found a few times. The chain carries TRBV27 and TRBJ1-1, with 8 bases that match TRBD1. Per the germline V gene, CDR1 is MNHEY and CDR2 is SMNVEV (reference sequence). V lost 4 bases to trimming and J lost 5 bases; unmatched junction nucleotides: 6. The CDR3 sequence is 14 residues long. This CDR3 is CASSYGRGQTEAFF. The CDR3 DNA is TGTGCCAGCAGTTACGGCAGGGGGCAAACTGAAGCTTTCTTT.

This clonotype was counted between two and nine times. The V and J genes are TRBV15 and TRBJ2-3, with 10 positions matching TRBD2. Germline loops: CDR1 LNHNV, CDR2 YYDKDF (reference sequence). The CDR3 length is 16 residues. V was pared by 3 bases and J by 0 bases, with 3 bases of the junction left unmatched. The CDR3 loop reads CATSSVLAGSTDTQYF. The DNA for the CDR3 is TGTGCCACCAGCAGTGTACTAGCGGGGAGCACAGATACGCAGTATTTT.

V usage is TRBV7-9 and J usage is TRBJ2-7, with 7 bases fitting TRBD1. CDR1 is SEHNR, CDR2 FQNEAQ, per germline (reference sequence). The CDR3 is 16 residues long. Trimming cost V 5 bases and J 7 bases; bases outside gene matches: 17. DNA of the CDR3: TGTGCCAGCAGCAACTGGACAGGAGCCATTTACAATGAGCAGTACTTC. Translated, it gives CASSNWTGAIYNEQYF.

This clonotype has more than one count but fewer than ten. The chain employs TRBV6-1 and TRBJ1-5; TRBD1 is a possible D gene (5 bases). This CDR3 contains 13 residues. Trimming removed 7 bases from V and 6 bases from J, with 13 bases in between. Per germline, CDR1 MNHNS and CDR2 SASEGT. Here the CDR3 reads CASMGPWGQPQHF. The CDR3 DNA reads as TGTGCCAGCATGGGACCTTGGGGTCAGCCCCAGCATTTT.